The present T cell receptor beta chain was sequenced within a study of T cell repertoires in cytomegalovirus infection. Study in general: CMV infection together with matching HLA type was indicated by public TCR beta signatures. Findings and caveats of the study: Dominating the ex vivo response were HLA-C-restricted CMV-specific TCR beta clonotypes.

The CDR3 extends over 15 amino acids. Germline V lookup: CDR1 SNHLY, CDR2 FYNNEI. Trimming removed 4 bases from V and 7 bases from J; junction bases left unmatched: 8. In its sample, this clonotype was seen many times. What it binds is unknown. TCRdb passed the reads through MiXCR, listing each CDR3 protein once. The sample comprises around 130,000 distinct CDR3 sequences, almost 9% of which are singletons, and over 9.5% rests with the top ten. The V gene is TRBV2, the J gene TRBJ2-2; 8 bases are shared with TRBD2. This sequence was found in a human donor in good health (CMV status not recorded). Some clones in this sample may be carry-over from other donors' samples. Sequences were obtained from PBMCs. The CDR3 nucleotides are TGTGCCAGCAGTGGGGGACTAGGAAGCTTCGGGGAGCTGTTTTTT. It is translated as CASSGGLGSFGELFF.